The next 30 T cell receptor beta chains were all read from a single sample in a study of control samples from healthy donors and cancer patients. Sequencing was performed with immunoSEQ multiplex PCR; in TCRdb, only in-frame clones are kept and a portion is missing. Of about 92,000 clones in the sample, approximately 78% were seen once. The sample consisted of blood. Receptors were obtained from a woman in her sixties or seventies in good health.

Of note for this clone: The junction departs from germline at one end; a sequencing error may be responsible. The chain joins TRBV28 to TRBJ1-3, with a tentative D call TRBD1 (6 bases). Germline V gene data show CDR1 as MDHEN and CDR2 as SYDVKM. The CDR3 is made up of 14 amino acids. CDR3 loop: CASRQDSGGKTIYF. CDR3 DNA: TGTGCCAGCAGGCAGGACAGCGGTGGAAAGACCATATATTTT. Variable domain in full (rest from reference TRBV28 and TRBJ1-3): DVKVTQSSRYLVKRTGEKVFLECVQDMDHENMFWYRQDPGLGLRLIYFSYDVKMKEKGDIPEGYSVSREKKERFSLILESASTNQTSMYLCASRQDSGGKTIYFGEGSWLTVV.

The genes are TRBV7-2 and TRBJ2-7, with D unresolved. V lost 5 bases and J 3 bases, leaving 17 bases between the germline ends. Germline CDR1 is SGHTA and CDR2 is FQGNSA. The CDR3 consists of 15 residues. CDR3 region: CASSPRQRTGYEQYF. The DNA of the CDR3 is TGTGCCAGCAGCCCCCGACAAAGAACGGGCTACGAGCAGTACTTC.

This clone was detected once. This chain connects TRBV4-2 to TRBJ2-2; 7 nucleotides agree with TRBD2. Looked up from germline, CDR1 is LGHNA and CDR2 is YNFKEQ. V gave up 4 bases and J gave up 6 bases; unmatched junction bases: 11. This CDR3 has 16 residues. The CDR3 sequence is CASSPVARERAGELFF. In DNA, the CDR3 is TGTGCCAGCAGCCCGGTGGCGCGGGAGCGAGCCGGGGAGCTGTTTTTT.

The chain links TRBV7-6 to TRBJ1-2; weak D call: TRBD1 (5 bases). The length of the CDR3 is 15 residues. Germline CDR1 and CDR2: SGHVS and FNYEAQ. V was pared by 1 base and J by 3 bases, with 12 bases between. The CDR3, as DNA: TGTGCCAGCAGCTTAGGGGGCGGAACCTACTATGGCTACACCTTC. It translates to CASSLGGGTYYGYTF.

This chain links TRBV6-5 with TRBJ2-1; D possibly uses TRBD1 or TRBD2 (5 bases each). Per the germline V gene, CDR1 is MNHEY and CDR2 is SVGAGI. This CDR3 has 14 amino acids. V was cut by 6 bases and J by 6 bases, with 15 bases left in between. This chain's CDR3 is CASRRGARGNEQFF. The CDR3 DNA reads as TGTGCCAGCAGAAGAGGGGCCCGGGGCAATGAGCAGTTCTTC.

The gene calls are TRBV29-1 and TRBJ2-7, with D tentatively TRBD1 or TRBD2 (5 bases each). Germline CDR1 is SQVTM and CDR2 is ANQGSEA. The V gene lost 7 bases and the J gene lost 1 base, with 17 bases spanning the gap. The length of the CDR3 is 14 residues. As DNA, the CDR3 is TGCAGCGCCCTGGGGCAGACGGGATCCTACGAGCAGTACTTC. It yields the protein CSALGQTGSYEQYF.

The genes are TRBV9 and TRBJ2-5; 12 positions match TRBD1. The V segment lost 0 bases and the J segment 5 bases; nucleotides outside the gene matches: 2. Germline V gene lookup returns CDR1 SGDLS and CDR2 YYNGEE. The CDR3 is 15 residues long. CDR3 in DNA: TGTGCCAGCAGCGTAGTGGGACAGGGGGCGGAGACCCAGTACTTC. Its translation: CASSVVGQGAETQYF.

This rearrangement joins TRBV28 to TRBJ2-7; D not resolved. The germline gives CDR1 MDHEN, CDR2 SYDVKM. The CDR3 contains 15 residues. V lost 6 bases and J lost 1, with 16 bases in between. Here the CDR3 reads CASSPPTTLSYEQYF. For the CDR3, the DNA is TGTGCCAGCAGCCCCCCTACGACGCTTTCCTACGAGCAGTACTTC.

The chain couples TRBV13 to TRBJ1-2, with a weak D call TRBD1 (5 bases). The germline V gene has CDR1 PRHDT and CDR2 FYEKMQ (reference sequence). Trimming pared 1 base from V and 1 base from J, leaving 13 bases between. This CDR3 is built from 16 residues. The CDR3: CASSLVRGTGNYGYTF. The CDR3 DNA is TGTGCCAGCAGCTTAGTTCGGGGGACGGGTAACTATGGCTACACCTTC.

The genes are TRBV27 and TRBJ1-2; TRBD1 might be the D (6 bases). V lost 3 bases and J lost 6, with 11 bases in between. Germline V lookup: CDR1 MNHEY, CDR2 SMNVEV (reference sequence). CDR3 size: 13 residues. In DNA, the CDR3 is TGTGCCAGCAGTTTCTCCCCAGGGGATGGCTACACCTTC. It codes for CASSFSPGDGYTF.

CDR3: CASSRGHLIYEQYF. Here the CDR3 DNA reads TGTGCCAGCAGCCGCGGACACCTCATCTACGAGCAGTACTTC. V usage is TRBV7-9 and J usage is TRBJ2-7; tentatively, D is TRBD1 (5 bases). The CDR3 length is 14 residues. Between the trimmed V and J ends, which lost 5 bases and 3 bases, there was a span of 14 bases. Per germline, CDR1 SEHNR and CDR2 FQNEAQ (reference sequence).

This clone is labeled as medium-sized. The chain is built from TRBV19 and TRBJ1-5; unclear D gene. V shed 3 bases and J shed 2 bases, with 11 bases lying between them. Germline V gene lookup returns CDR1 LNHDA and CDR2 SQIVND (reference sequence). The CDR3 has 15 residues. For the CDR3, the DNA is TGTGCCAGTAGTATTAGTTCGTTAGGCAATCAGCCCCAGCATTTT. Protein sequence: CASSISSLGNQPQHF.

This rearrangement joins TRBV19 to TRBJ2-5, with 8 nucleotides matching TRBD2. Germline V gene data show CDR1 as LNHDA and CDR2 as SQIVND (reference sequence). The CDR3 is 16 amino acids. J gave up 4 bases and V 6 bases, and 13 bases lay outside the gene matches. The CDR3: CASSHRVAGSSETQYF. The CDR3 DNA follows: TGTGCCAGTAGCCATCGGGTAGCGGGGTCCTCAGAGACCCAGTACTTC.

This clone was seen only a few times. The chain carries TRBV24-1 and TRBJ2-1, with 12 bases fitting TRBD2. V trimming: 3 bases; J trimming: 0 bases; junction bases outside the gene matches: 5. Germline CDR1 KGHDR, CDR2 SFDVKD. The CDR3 sequence is 18 residues long. The CDR3 region is CATSDPTSGRPSYNEQFF. Written as DNA, the CDR3 is TGTGCCACCAGTGATCCAACTAGCGGGAGGCCCTCCTACAATGAGCAGTTCTTC.

This clone turned up a few times. This sequence joins TRBV11-2 and TRBJ2-7; 11 nucleotides agree with TRBD1. The CDR3 length is 17 residues. The germline V gene encodes CDR1 SGHAT and CDR2 FQNNGV. The junction had 8 bases not matched to a gene; V was cut back by 3 bases and J by 1 base. CDR3 coding DNA: TGTGCCAGCAGCTTGGGGACAGGGGGACTTAAGTCCTACGAGCAGTACTTC. Its protein is CASSLGTGGLKSYEQYF.

This clone was found a few times. The rearrangement uses TRBV9 and TRBJ2-2; TRBD1 agrees at 10 bases. The CDR3 has 16 residues. Germline CDR1 reads SGDLS; CDR2 reads YYNGEE. V shed 3 bases, J shed 4 bases, and the junction held 6 bases outside the gene matches. The CDR3 sequence: CASSADRGRGTGELFF. The CDR3 bases are TGTGCCAGCAGCGCTGACAGGGGGCGGGGCACCGGGGAGCTGTTTTTT.

In its sample, this clone was seen a few times. V gene TRBV28 combines with J gene TRBJ1-3; 7 bases are shared with TRBD1. V shed 5 bases and J 9 bases; nucleotides not matched to a gene: 10. The length of the CDR3 is 14 residues. CDR1 is MDHEN, CDR2 SYDVKM, per germline. CDR3 DNA sequence: TGTGCCAGCAGTACACCGTCAGGGGGGAGCACCATATATTTT. Residues: CASSTPSGGSTIYF. The full variable domain, its missing parts supplied by reference TRBV28 and TRBJ1-3, is DVKVTQSSRYLVKRTGEKVFLECVQDMDHENMFWYRQDPGLGLRLIYFSYDVKMKEKGDIPEGYSVSREKKERFSLILESASTNQTSMYLCASSTPSGGSTIYFGEGSWLTVV.

The chain uses TRBV5-4 and TRBJ2-1, with D tentatively TRBD2 (6 bases). Deletions cut 4 bases from V and 8 bases from J, with 19 bases between. This CDR3 is 15 amino acids long. Germline CDR1 is SGHNT and CDR2 is YYREEE (reference sequence). The CDR3 sequence: CASSGRSEDKDEQFF. The CDR3 DNA is TGTGCCAGCAGCGGGAGGAGTGAAGATAAGGATGAGCAGTTCTTC.

In its sample, this clone was seen a few times. The chain employs TRBV9 and TRBJ2-1; D possibly corresponds to TRBD2 (7 bases). The germline gives CDR1 SGDLS, CDR2 YYNGEE. V was cut by 4 bases and J by 2 bases, with 13 bases left in between. The CDR3 runs to 15 residues. CDR3 region: CASSSLGGAYNEQFF. DNA of the CDR3: TGTGCCAGCAGCTCCCTAGGGGGGGCCTACAATGAGCAGTTCTTC. Using reference TRBV9 and TRBJ2-1 for the parts outside the CDR3, the full variable domain is DSGVTQTPKHLITATGQRVTLRCSPRSGDLSVYWYQQSLDQGLQFLIQYYNGEERAKGNILERFSAQQFPDLHSELNLSSLELGDSALYFCASSSLGGAYNEQFFGPGTRLTVL.

This chain links TRBV7-9 with TRBJ2-1; a possible D gene is TRBD2 (6 bases). V gave up 5 bases and J gave up 13 bases, with 18 bases separating them. The germline V gene encodes CDR1 SEHNR and CDR2 FQNEAQ (reference sequence). This CDR3 contains 13 residues. The CDR3, as DNA: TGTGCCAGCAGCACAGGAAACTCGGGGGACCAGTTCTTC. This gives the protein CASSTGNSGDQFF.

V is TRBV7-2 and J is TRBJ1-2; no clear D gene. The ends were cut back, 5 bases at V and 1 base at J, with 8 bases in the middle. The CDR3 length is 13 residues. Germline CDR1 reads SGHTA; CDR2 reads FQGNSA. The CDR3 bases are TGTGCCAGCAGCGGAGGGAGTAACTATGGCTACACCTTC. Its translation: CASSGGSNYGYTF.

This sequence joins TRBV14 and TRBJ1-6; no clear D. Germline CDR1 reads SGHDN; CDR2 reads FVKESK. Trimming removed 4 bases at V and 0 bases at J, with 19 bases between. CDR3 length: 19 residues. Written as DNA, the CDR3 is TGTGCCAGCAGCCGATTCGATCCGCGGTTGAGCTCCTATAATTCACCCCTCCACTTT. It is translated as CASSRFDPRLSSYNSPLHF.

The chain carries TRBV5-5 and TRBJ1-2, with D possibly matching TRBD1 (6 bases). Germline-derived CDR1 and CDR2 are SGHKS and YYEKEE (reference sequence). The CDR3 is 15 amino acids. V was cut by 4 bases and J by 5 bases, with 18 bases left in between. CDR3 sequence: CASSPLREGVYGYTF. The DNA for the CDR3 is TGTGCCAGCAGCCCGCTAAGGGAGGGGGTTTATGGCTACACCTTC. The full variable domain, its missing parts supplied by reference TRBV5-5 and TRBJ1-2, is DAGVTQSPTHLIKTRGQQVTLRCSPISGHKSVSWYQQVLGQGPQFIFQYYEKEERGRGNFPDRFSARQFPNYSSELNVNALLLGDSALYLCASSPLREGVYGYTFGSGTRLTVV.

This clone came up a few times. The chain employs TRBV28 and TRBJ1-5; D might be TRBD1 (5 bases). V gave up 6 bases and J gave up 1 base, with 16 bases separating them. This CDR3 spans 16 amino acids. CDR1 is MDHEN, CDR2 SYDVKM, per germline. The CDR3 is CASRGAGMESNQPQHF. The CDR3 region has the DNA TGTGCCAGCAGAGGGGCAGGGATGGAAAGCAATCAGCCCCAGCATTTT. Using reference TRBV28 and TRBJ1-5 for the parts outside the CDR3, the full variable domain is DVKVTQSSRYLVKRTGEKVFLECVQDMDHENMFWYRQDPGLGLRLIYFSYDVKMKEKGDIPEGYSVSREKKERFSLILESASTNQTSMYLCASRGAGMESNQPQHFGDGTRLSIL.

The CDR3 is CASSSGQENSYEQYF. The CDR3 DNA reads TGTGCCAGCAGTTCGGGACAGGAGAACTCCTACGAGCAGTACTTC. The chain employs TRBV27 and TRBJ2-7; 8 bases map to TRBD1. The trim removed 4 bases at V and 0 bases at J, leaving 5 bases unmatched. Germline V gene lookup returns CDR1 MNHEY and CDR2 SMNVEV (reference sequence). This CDR3 contains 15 residues.

J is TRBJ1-3 and V is TRBV6-5; D not certain. Germline assignment: CDR1 MNHEY and CDR2 SVGAGI. V was shortened by 7 bases and J by 2 bases, with 12 bases between the two germline ends. This CDR3 has 14 amino acids. The CDR3 sequence: CASKMTGTGNTIYF. The CDR3 nucleotides are TGTGCCAGCAAAATGACGGGGACTGGAAACACCATATATTTT.

The rearrangement uses TRBV14 and TRBJ2-5; 15 bases fit TRBD2. Germline CDR1 is SGHDN and CDR2 is FVKESK. The CDR3 is 18 residues long. J gave up 5 bases and V 7 bases, and 14 bases lay outside the gene matches. The CDR3 spells CASTLGTSGGSKRETQYF. CDR3 bases: TGTGCCAGCACCTTGGGGACTAGCGGGGGGTCCAAGAGGGAGACCCAGTACTTC.

V and J are TRBV9 and TRBJ1-1, with 7 bases fitting TRBD1. Per germline, CDR1 SGDLS and CDR2 YYNGEE. The CDR3 extends over 15 amino acids. With 4 bases clipped from V and 7 bases from J, the junction kept 13 bases outside the gene matches. The CDR3 is CASSRGTGVGDEAFF. The DNA for the CDR3 is TGTGCCAGCAGCAGGGGAACAGGGGTTGGAGATGAAGCTTTCTTT. Supplemented by reference TRBV9 and TRBJ1-1, the full variable domain reads DSGVTQTPKHLITATGQRVTLRCSPRSGDLSVYWYQQSLDQGLQFLIQYYNGEERAKGNILERFSAQQFPDLHSELNLSSLELGDSALYFCASSRGTGVGDEAFFGQGTRLTVV.

This clone occurred once. The V call is TRBV27, the J call TRBJ2-2, with D uncertain. The germline gives CDR1 MNHEY, CDR2 SMNVEV (reference sequence). V was pared by 8 bases and J by 2 bases, with 9 bases between. The CDR3 spans 13 residues. The CDR3 loop is CASGRHNTGELFF. The CDR3 bases are TGTGCCAGCGGTCGTCATAACACCGGGGAGCTGTTTTTT.

The CDR3 coding sequence is TGCGCCAGCACTAATAGCGGGGGCACCGGGGAGCTGTTTTTT. The encoded protein is CASTNSGGTGELFF. This chain connects TRBV5-1 to TRBJ2-2; 9 positions agree with TRBD2. Germline-derived CDR1 and CDR2 are SGHRS and YFSETQ. The CDR3 has 14 amino acids. V dropped 6 bases and J dropped 4; count of bases not matched to a gene: 4.